These T cell receptor beta chains were read from a single sample in a study of blood T cell repertoires in COVID-19. Sequenced by immunoSEQ multiplex PCR; TCRdb stores in-frame clones only, minus some. The sample has under 300,000 clones, roughly 80% seen once; the top ten hold approximately 3.6%. Sequenced: PBMCs or T cells enriched from blood (not recorded which). The source is a man over 45 who had recovered from COVID-19. Both conserved end residues are part of each CDR3. The D gene is left open where the match is weak. Not every row has a clone size; where given, it reads once, few, many or a size class.

v_call	j_call	d_call	clone_size	cdr3_nt	cdr3_aa
TRBV7-8	TRBJ2-3	TRBD1	-	TGTGCCAGCAGCCCCCTACCGGGACAGGGGGCGACAGATACGCAGTATTTT	CASSPLPGQGATDTQYF
TRBV19	TRBJ2-2	-	-	TGTGCCAGTAACACTCCGGGACAGAACACCGGGGAGCTGTTTTTT	CASNTPGQNTGELFF
TRBV7-3	TRBJ2-6	-	-	TGTGCCAGCAGCTTAACCGGGGGCTCTGGGGCCAACGTCCTGACTTTC	CASSLTGGSGANVLTF
TRBV14	TRBJ2-6	-	few	TGTGCCAGCAGCCAAGTTAATTTGAGGTACTCTGGGGCCAACGTCCTGACTTTC	CASSQVNLRYSGANVLTF
TRBV5-1	TRBJ2-7	TRBD1	-	TGCGCCAGCAGCTTGGGACAGGGGGCCGACGAGCAGTACTTC	CASSLGQGADEQYF
TRBV6-2/TRBV6-3	TRBJ1-2	TRBD1	-	TGTGCCAGCAGTTACGCCAGGACAGGCCAGACAGAAACCTATGGCTACACCTTC	CASSYARTGQTETYGYTF
TRBV11-2	TRBJ2-2	TRBD2	few	TGTGCCAGCAGCCTGGGACTAGCCCTAGACACCGGGGAGCTGTTTTTT	CASSLGLALDTGELFF
TRBV5-1	TRBJ1-6	-	-	TGCGCCAGCAGCTCGGGACCGGCGGGGAATAATTCACCCCTCCACTTT	CASSSGPAGNNSPLHF
TRBV29-1	TRBJ1-3	-	-	TGCAGCGTTGAAAGAGTACTCTCTGGAAACACCATATATTTT	CSVERVLSGNTIYF
TRBV5-3	TRBJ1-5	-	-	TGTGCCAGAAGCGGAGGCAATCAGCCCCAGCATTTT	CARSGGNQPQHF
TRBV6-2/TRBV6-3	TRBJ2-7	-	-	TGTGCCAGCAGTCTTTTCAGTGCCTCCTACGAGCAGTACTTC	CASSLFSASYEQYF
TRBV30	TRBJ1-3	TRBD1	-	TGTGCCTGGTCCCGGGACAGTGTTGGAAACACCATATATTTT	CAWSRDSVGNTIYF
TRBV19	TRBJ1-5	TRBD1	-	TGTGCCAGTAGAGGGGGCCGGGTAGTGGGAAAGGGGCCCCAGCATTTT	CASRGGRVVGKGPQHF
TRBV9	TRBJ2-2	-	-	TGTGCCAGCAGCCCCCCAGCCGGGGAGCTGTTTTTT	CASSPPAGELFF
TRBV3-1/TRBV3-2	TRBJ1-4	TRBD1	-	TGTGCCAGCAGCCCTGACAGGGGGCGAGATGAAAAACTGTTTTTT	CASSPDRGRDEKLFF
TRBV2	TRBJ1-4	-	-	TGTGCCAGCAGCCTCAGGGGAGTCTTGGAAAAACTGTTTTTT	CASSLRGVLEKLFF
TRBV5-4	TRBJ2-7	TRBD1	-	TGTGCCAGCAGCCGACCCGAGGGACAGCCCAGCTCCTACGAGCAGTACTTC	CASSRPEGQPSSYEQYF
TRBV19	TRBJ2-7	TRBD1	-	TGTGCCAGTAGTATAGGGGGACGGGGACAGGTAACCAGGTCCTACGAGCAGTACTTC	CASSIGGRGQVTRSYEQYF
TRBV5-4	TRBJ2-7	TRBD1	-	TGTGCCAGCCGGGACAGGTTCTCCTACGAGCAGTACTTC	CASRDRFSYEQYF
TRBV7-2	TRBJ2-5	-	-	TGTGCCAGCAGCTGGCGTCGAGGGCAGACCCAGTACTTC	CASSWRRGQTQYF
TRBV24-1	TRBJ2-2	-	-	TGTGCCACCAGTGCGACCGGCAGGGGCATAGGTGGCACCGGGGAGCTGTTTTTT	CATSATGRGIGGTGELFF
TRBV7-2	TRBJ2-1	-	-	TGTGCCAGCAGCCCTAGCAGGCGTGAGCAGTTCTTC	CASSPSRREQFF
TRBV9	TRBJ2-2	-	-	TGTGCCAGCAGCGTAGGCCAGTCTCACACCGGGGAGCTGTTTTTT	CASSVGQSHTGELFF
TRBV18	TRBJ1-5	-	few	TGTGCCAGCTCACGTGGCCCGCCAGACAATCAGCCCCAGCATTTT	CASSRGPPDNQPQHF
TRBV28	TRBJ2-5	TRBD1	-	TGTGCCAGCAGTTTTGAGGGGGCGAGAAAGACCCAGTACTTC	CASSFEGARKTQYF
TRBV3-1/TRBV3-2	TRBJ1-5	-	-	TGTGCCAGCAGCCAAGCTACAGGGAAACAGCCCCAGCATTTT	CASSQATGKQPQHF
TRBV6-2/TRBV6-3	TRBJ1-2	-	few	TGTGCCAGCAGCCGAACCGGGACAAGTACTAACTATGGCTACACCTTC	CASSRTGTSTNYGYTF
TRBV9	TRBJ2-6	TRBD2	-	TGTGCCAGCAGCGGCGGACTAGCTGGCTCTGGGGCCAACGTCCTGACTTTC	CASSGGLAGSGANVLTF
TRBV11-2	TRBJ1-2	-	-	TGTGCCAGCAGCCGAGTAGTGATGACCCGGGACAATTCTGCCTACACCTTC	CASSRVVMTRDNSAYTF
TRBV4-3	TRBJ2-7	TRBD1	once	TGCGCCAGCAGCCAAGAGGGGACAGGTTCCTACGAGCAGTACTTC	CASSQEGTGSYEQYF
TRBV30	TRBJ1-1	-	-	TGTGCCTGGAGTACCCCGGCGGGGGGCAAGTCCACTGAAGCTTTCTTT	CAWSTPAGGKSTEAFF
TRBV5-4	TRBJ1-1	-	-	TGTGCCAGCAGGACAGGACAACCCCCTGAAGCTTTCTTT	CASRTGQPPEAFF
TRBV7-9	TRBJ2-7	TRBD2	-	TGTGCCAGCAGCCCGCTAGCGGGGGCATCCTACGAGCAGTACTTC	CASSPLAGASYEQYF
TRBV10-3	TRBJ1-1	-	many	TGTGCCATCAGCCTAAAGGACGGGATGAACACTGAAGCTTTCTTT	CAISLKDGMNTEAFF
TRBV6-5	TRBJ1-2	-	-	TGTGCCAGCAACCGACAGGTTTATGGCTACACCTTC	CASNRQVYGYTF